The present T cell receptor (beta chain) was sequenced within a study of T cells after yellow fever vaccination. Study findings and constraints: Across the CD4 and CD8 compartments, a small share of clonotypes was present in both. Though it reached lower strength, the secondary response hit its peak faster, day 5 versus 15. Contamination of FACS-sorted repertoires by abundant clonotypes from the bulk population could occur.

This CDR3 has 13 amino acids. Germline CDR1 is DFQATT and CDR2 is SNEGSKA (reference sequence). V lost 1 base and J lost 5, with 10 bases in between. The authors made TCR cDNA by 5'RACE template switching, adding a universal primer site and UMIs. TCRdb re-analysed the 5' RACE reads in MiXCR, keeping a single row per CDR3 protein. This repertoire shows some 500,000 distinct CDR3 sequences, less than 15% found once; its top ten account for over 13%. This clonotype came up once. What it recognizes is unknown. The specimen comprised PBMCs, sampled on the day of the yellow fever booster vaccination. The clonotype originates from a man aged 30 to 45 who received the YFV17D yellow fever vaccine. This chain uses TRBV20-1 with TRBJ2-3, with D possibly TRBD2 on 5 matching bases. In DNA form, the CDR3 reads TGCAGTGCTAGAGGAGGGAGTGAAGATACGCAGTATTTT. Amino acids: CSARGGSEDTQYF.